Following are 10 T cell receptor beta chains from one sample sequenced in a study of blood T cell repertoires in COVID-19. Clones were sequenced by immunoSEQ multiplex PCR, and TCRdb holds only the in-frame ones, with some missing. The sample gives hundreds of thousands of clones, 80% to 90% of which show up once; 8% to 10% is in the top ten. Material for sequencing was peripheral blood. The receptors were gathered from a woman aged 45-59 years with acute or convalescent COVID-19.

V and J are TRBV7-9 and TRBJ2-6; 9 bases align to TRBD1. V shed 2 bases and J 10 bases; nucleotides not matched to a gene: 18. From germline, CDR1 is SEHNR and CDR2 FQNEAQ (reference sequence). CDR3 size: 19 residues. Here the CDR3 reads CASSLSVGTGKFSLNVLTF. The DNA for the CDR3 is TGTGCCAGCAGCTTAAGTGTCGGGACAGGGAAATTCTCCTTAAACGTCCTGACTTTC. The whole variable domain, filled in from reference TRBV7-9 and TRBJ2-6, reads DTGVSQNPRHKITKRGQNVTFRCDPISEHNRLYWYRQTLGQGPEFLTYFQNEAQLEKSRLLSDRFSAERPKGSFSTLEIQRTEQGDSAMYLCASSLSVGTGKFSLNVLTFGAGSRLTVL.

V usage is TRBV2 and J usage is TRBJ2-1, with D unresolved. Germline V gene lookup returns CDR1 SNHLY and CDR2 FYNNEI. The CDR3 runs 14 residues. The V end lost 6 bases, the J end lost 0 bases, and 9 bases lay between the germline ends. The CDR3 loop reads CASRETNSYNEQFF. In DNA, the CDR3 is TGTGCCAGCAGGGAGACCAACTCCTACAATGAGCAGTTCTTC.

This chain connects TRBV15 to TRBJ1-1; weak D call: TRBD1 (5 bases). From germline, CDR1 is LNHNV and CDR2 YYDKDF (reference sequence). With 1 base removed from V and 0 bases from J, the gap between germline ends came to 9 bases. The CDR3 runs 15 residues. This chain's CDR3 is CATSRGGDMNTEAFF. The CDR3 region has the DNA TGTGCCACCAGCAGAGGGGGCGATATGAACACTGAAGCTTTCTTT.

The rearrangement links TRBV29-1 to TRBJ2-3; possible D gene TRBD1, 5 bases. Germline loops: CDR1 SQVTM, CDR2 ANQGSEA. With 1 base removed from V and 2 bases from J, the gap between germline ends came to 10 bases. This CDR3 has 14 residues. DNA of the CDR3: TGCAGCGTTGAAGGCGACAGAGACACAGATACGCAGTATTTT. Residues: CSVEGDRDTDTQYF.

The chain employs TRBV3-1 (or the pseudogene TRBV3-2) and TRBJ2-3, with D possibly matching TRBD1 (5 bases). The CDR3 runs to 13 residues. Between the trimmed V and J ends, which lost 2 bases and 6 bases, there was a span of 9 bases. In germline, CDR1 is LGHDT, CDR2 YNNKEL (reference sequence). CDR3 in amino acids: CASSQSPGDTQYF. Written as DNA, the CDR3 is TGTGCCAGCAGCCAATCCCCAGGGGATACGCAGTATTTT.

The chain combines TRBV5-4 with TRBJ2-7; 9 bases agree with TRBD1. The CDR3 consists of 15 residues. V lost 2 bases to trimming and J lost 3 bases; unmatched junction nucleotides: 6. The germline V gene has CDR1 SGHNT and CDR2 YYREEE (reference sequence). In DNA form, the CDR3 reads TGTGCCAGCAGCTTCGGACAGGGGCCTATCTACGAGCAGTACTTC. It specifies CASSFGQGPIYEQYF.

The genes are TRBV27 and TRBJ2-7; 8 bases align to TRBD1. CDR1 and CDR2 (germline): MNHEY, SMNVEV (reference sequence). The junction had 9 bases not matched to a gene; V was cut back by 5 bases and J by 6 bases. This CDR3 region has 14 residues. DNA for the CDR3: TGTGCCAGCAGTCCTCTGGACAGGGTAAGCGAGCAGTACTTC. Amino acid sequence: CASSPLDRVSEQYF.

The chain combines TRBV29-1 with TRBJ2-3, with D possibly matching TRBD1 (6 bases). CDR3 length: 16 residues. Trimming cost V 4 bases and J 4 bases, with 21 bases left between them. Germline-derived CDR1 and CDR2 are SQVTM and ANQGSEA. In DNA, the CDR3 is TGCAGCGTTGGGGGTCACAAAGAGGGGGATCCAGATACGCAGTATTTT. Its translation: CSVGGHKEGDPDTQYF.

This clone has only one observation. V and J are TRBV24-1 and TRBJ2-1, with 10 bases that match TRBD1. CDR3 length equals 15 residues. Germline loops: CDR1 KGHDR, CDR2 SFDVKD. The V segment lost 4 bases and the J segment 4 bases; nucleotides outside the gene matches: 3. The chain's CDR3 is CATSEGQGIYNEQFF. In nucleotides, the CDR3 is TGTGCCACCAGTGAGGGACAGGGGATTTACAATGAGCAGTTCTTC.

The genes are TRBV15 and TRBJ2-7, with D possibly TRBD2 on 6 matching bases. V was pared by 0 bases and J by 8 bases, with 11 bases between. The CDR3 is 13 amino acids. CDR1 and CDR2 from the germline V gene are LNHNV and YYDKDF (reference sequence). The CDR3 nucleotides read TGTGCCACCAGCAGAGATGAGGAGGGTCAGCAGTACTTC. Its protein is CATSRDEEGQQYF.